This T cell receptor (beta chain) derives from a study of vaccination and CD4 T cells after COVID-19. At the Johns Hopkins FTIC core, DNA taken from cultured CD4+ T cells was sequenced by way of the Oncomine TCR Beta short-read assay. TCRdb recomputed calls from the PCR reads with MiXCR, one row per CDR3 protein. Of about 14,000 distinct CDR3 sequences in the sample, roughly 57% were seen once. The treatment was: approximately nine-day PBMC culture with coronavirus spike peptide pools or control peptides (ViraFEST assay). Concerning this clonotype: Its antigen is as yet unknown.

Germline loops: CDR1 SQVTM, CDR2 ANQGSEA. V gave up 4 bases and J gave up 5 bases; unmatched junction bases: 5. This CDR3 comprises 14 residues. The chain links TRBV29-1 to TRBJ1-6; 7 bases line up with TRBD1. Sequencing input: CD4+ T cells from blood, cultured in vitro. This TCR came from a human donor who had recovered from COVID-19. In DNA, the CDR3 is TGCAGCGTTGGGGTTGGACAGGATAATTCACCCCTCCACTTT. This gives the protein CSVGVGQDNSPLHF.